The 25 T cell receptor beta chains in this list originate from one sample, sequenced in a study of blood T cell repertoires in COVID-19. Here immunoSEQ multiplex PCR was the method, and the copy in TCRdb shows in-frame clones only, minus some. The profile shows around 370,000 clones, approximately 90% of them singletons. Sequencing was carried out using PBMCs or T cells enriched from blood (not recorded which). Receptors were obtained from a woman between 18 and 30 years old who had recovered from COVID-19.

For the CDR3, the DNA is TGCGCCAGCAGCCCTGGAGCTCGGGAGACCCAGTACTTC. Translation: CASSPGARETQYF. The J gene is TRBJ2-5, the V gene TRBV5-1, with no clear D. CDR1 and CDR2 from the germline V gene are SGHRS and YFSETQ. V was cut by 4 bases and J by 5 bases, with 12 bases left in between. CDR3 size: 13 residues. Complete variable domain (other parts from reference TRBV5-1 and TRBJ2-5): KAGVTQTPRYLIKTRGQQVTLSCSPISGHRSVSWYQQTPGQGLQFLFEYFSETQRNKGNFPGRFSGRQFSNSRSEMNVSTLELGDSALYLCASSPGARETQYFGPGTRLLVL.

The V call is TRBV2, the J call TRBJ1-1; D is ambiguous. CDR3 length: 13 residues. V gave up 2 bases and J gave up 5 bases, with 9 bases separating them. CDR1 is SNHLY, CDR2 FYNNEI, per germline. The CDR3 sequence is CASSERTGTEAFF. The CDR3 bases are TGTGCCAGCAGTGAAAGGACGGGGACTGAAGCTTTCTTT.

CDR3 protein: CATSRADSSYEQYF. The CDR3 coding sequence is TGTGCCACCAGCCGTGCCGACTCCTCCTACGAGCAGTACTTC. The genes are TRBV15 and TRBJ2-7; D gene uncertain. CDR1 LNHNV and CDR2 YYDKDF come from the germline V gene (reference sequence). The V gene lost 5 bases and the J gene lost 0 bases, with 11 bases spanning the gap. The CDR3 contains 14 residues.

This chain joins TRBV4-3 and TRBJ2-7; possible D gene TRBD2, 5 bases. Germline V gene sequence: CDR1 LGHNA, CDR2 YSLEER. CDR3 length: 16 residues. V lost 0 bases and J lost 3, with 15 bases in between. The CDR3 DNA sequence: TGCGCCAGCAGCCAAGAGGTCTCTCGAGGGTACTACGAGCAGTACTTC. This sequence encodes CASSQEVSRGYYEQYF.

The gene calls are TRBV18 and TRBJ2-1; 12 bases agree with TRBD2. CDR1 and CDR2 (germline): KGHSH, LQKENI. CDR3 length equals 21 residues. V gave up 2 bases and J gave up 6 bases; unmatched junction bases: 20. CDR3 sequence: CASSPSNRAGLAGTTANEQFF. CDR3 coding DNA: TGTGCCAGCTCACCAAGTAACAGGGCCGGACTAGCGGGAACGACCGCCAATGAGCAGTTCTTC.

The chain combines TRBV7-2 with TRBJ1-1; D is ambiguous. In germline, CDR1 is SGHTA, CDR2 FQGNSA. The CDR3 extends over 14 amino acids. V was cut by 4 bases and J by 1 base, with 10 bases left in between. In DNA form, the CDR3 reads TGTGCCAGCAGCTACCTCGCGGGGAACACTGAAGCTTTCTTT. Amino acids: CASSYLAGNTEAFF.

The chain has TRBV27 and TRBJ1-2; D perhaps matches TRBD1 (5 bases). V lost 6 bases, J lost 4 bases, and 12 bases lay in between. The CDR3 covers 13 residues. Germline V gene sequence: CDR1 MNHEY, CDR2 SMNVEV (reference sequence). The CDR3 nucleotides read TGTGCCAGCAGAGGGGAAGGGTTCTATGGCTACACCTTC. Amino acids: CASRGEGFYGYTF.

This rearrangement joins TRBV5-1 to TRBJ1-2; no clear D. Per germline, CDR1 SGHRS and CDR2 YFSETQ. V lost 9 bases and J 4 bases, leaving 4 bases between the germline ends. The CDR3 totals 9 residues. CDR3 in amino acids: CAILYGYTF. CDR3 DNA: TGCGCCATCCTCTATGGCTACACCTTC.

The chain has TRBV19 and TRBJ1-5; unclear D gene. The CDR3 is 12 amino acids. Trimming removed 3 bases at V and 6 bases at J, with 6 bases between. Germline V gives CDR1 LNHDA, CDR2 SQIVND (reference sequence). This CDR3 reads CASSIPGQPQHF. The CDR3 coding sequence is TGTGCCAGTAGTATCCCGGGTCAGCCCCAGCATTTT.

The chain recombines TRBV7-2 with TRBJ1-3, with D perhaps TRBD1 (6 bases). Germline CDR1 SGHTA, CDR2 FQGNSA. The CDR3 spans 19 residues. V lost 1 base and J lost 1, with 20 bases in between. CDR3 residues: CASSLGVGTGSYSGNTIYF. The CDR3 bases are TGTGCCAGCAGCTTAGGAGTGGGCACAGGGAGTTATTCTGGAAACACCATATATTTT. The whole variable domain, remainder taken from reference TRBV7-2 and TRBJ1-3, is GAGVSQSPSNKVTEKGKDVELRCDPISGHTALYWYRQSLGQGLEFLIYFQGNSAPDKSGLPSDRFSAERTGGSVSTLTIQRTQQEDSAVYLCASSLGVGTGSYSGNTIYFGEGSWLTVV.

The V gene is TRBV3-1 (or the pseudogene TRBV3-2), the J gene TRBJ1-4; possibly TRBD1 for D (6 bases). Trimming pared 5 bases from V and 5 bases from J, leaving 21 bases between. The germline V gene encodes CDR1 LGHDT and CDR2 YNNKEL (reference sequence). The CDR3 is 17 residues long. CDR3 coding DNA: TGTGCCAGCAGCTCTCGTAAGACAGGTCTGTCGAATGAAAAACTGTTTTTT. As protein: CASSSRKTGLSNEKLFF.

The rearrangement links TRBV5-1 to TRBJ2-2; 15 bases line up with TRBD2. V shed 0 bases and J 4 bases; nucleotides not matched to a gene: 10. There are 20 residues in the CDR3. Germline lookup yields CDR1 SGHRS and CDR2 YFSETQ. The DNA of the CDR3 is TGCGCCAGCAGCTTGGAACCCCCGGGACTAGCGGGGGGCCCCACCGGGGAGCTGTTTTTT. Its translation is CASSLEPPGLAGGPTGELFF.

V and J are TRBV5-1 and TRBJ1-1, with TRBD1 as a possible D gene (5 bases). The CDR3 extends over 15 amino acids. V was cut by 1 base and J by 0 bases, with 10 bases left in between. The germline CDR1 and CDR2 sequences are SGHRS and YFSETQ. This CDR3 reads CASSLNGAMNTEAFF. CDR3 bases: TGCGCCAGCAGCTTGAATGGGGCGATGAACACTGAAGCTTTCTTT.

The J gene is TRBJ1-4, the V gene TRBV2, with TRBD1 matching 7 bases. CDR3 length: 15 amino acids. Germline CDR1 reads SNHLY; CDR2 reads FYNNEI. V shed 2 bases and J 6 bases; nucleotides not matched to a gene: 6. Here the CDR3 reads CASSESEGAHEKLFF. The CDR3 nucleotides read TGTGCCAGCAGTGAATCTGAGGGGGCGCATGAAAAACTGTTTTTT.

This sequence joins TRBV30 and TRBJ1-4, with D perhaps TRBD1 (5 bases). Trimming removed 0 bases at V and 8 bases at J, with 13 bases between. Looked up from germline, CDR1 is GTSNPN and CDR2 is SVGIG (reference sequence). This CDR3 is built from 14 residues. CDR3 in amino acids: CAWSVRGSREKLFF. CDR3 bases: TGTGCCTGGAGTGTACGGGGGAGTCGGGAAAAACTGTTTTTT.

V gene TRBV6-5 combines with J gene TRBJ1-5; 9 bases match TRBD1. The CDR3 has 13 amino acids. Per germline, CDR1 MNHEY and CDR2 SVGAGI. V was pared by 9 bases and J by 3 bases, with 3 bases of the junction left unmatched. CDR3 in amino acids: CASRTGVNQPQHF. As DNA, the CDR3 is TGTGCCAGTCGGACAGGGGTCAATCAGCCCCAGCATTTT.

This CDR3 is CASSQSNTEAFF. CDR3 in DNA: TGTGCCAGCAGCCAGAGTAACACTGAAGCTTTCTTT. The V call is TRBV3-1 (or the pseudogene TRBV3-2), the J call TRBJ1-1, with D unclear. The CDR3 loop spans 12 amino acids. Germline CDR1 reads LGHDT; CDR2 reads YNNKEL (reference sequence). V was trimmed by 3 bases and J by 2 bases, leaving 4 bases between them.

V and J are TRBV11-1 and TRBJ1-2; TRBD1 agrees at 7 bases. Trimming at V came to 1 base and at J to 6 bases, leaving 11 bases not matched to a gene. The germline CDR1 and CDR2 sequences are SGHAT and FQDESV (reference sequence). The CDR3 contains 16 residues. This chain's CDR3 is CASSLGPTGAPNGYTF. CDR3 DNA sequence: TGTGCCAGCAGCTTAGGCCCCACAGGGGCGCCTAATGGCTACACCTTC.

In this sample, this clone turned up once. The chain links TRBV28 to TRBJ1-2; D is uncertain. Trimming took off 4 bases at V and 3 bases at J, with 12 bases between the two ends. This CDR3 is built from 14 residues. CDR1 is MDHEN, CDR2 SYDVKM, per germline. The CDR3 DNA reads TGTGCCAGCAGTTCCCCCGGGATCTACTATGGCTACACCTTC. Protein product: CASSSPGIYYGYTF.

The V call is TRBV7-3, the J call TRBJ2-1; D possibly corresponds to TRBD1 (6 bases). The CDR3 length is 13 residues. The germline V gene encodes CDR1 SGHTA and CDR2 FQGTGA. V shed 6 bases and J shed 5 bases, with 11 bases lying between them. The CDR3 is CASRGSGDNEQFF. DNA for the CDR3: TGTGCCAGCAGAGGCTCAGGGGACAATGAGCAGTTCTTC.

This clone was detected once. CDR3 residues: CASSPPLAGRYNEQFF. The CDR3 DNA is TGTGCCAGCAGCCCCCCACTAGCGGGGCGATACAATGAGCAGTTCTTC. This chain connects TRBV7-9 to TRBJ2-1, with 10 bases lining up with TRBD2. After removal of 5 bases from V and 4 bases from J, the junction contained 8 bases not matched to a gene. The germline V gene encodes CDR1 SEHNR and CDR2 FQNEAQ (reference sequence). The CDR3 length is 16 residues.

This clone was counted once. CDR3 bases: TGTGCCAGCAGGGAGACAGGGGCGTTTTCTGGAAACACCATATATTTT. It is translated as CASRETGAFSGNTIYF. V usage is TRBV5-5 and J usage is TRBJ1-3; 8 positions agree with TRBD1. The CDR3 is made up of 16 amino acids. With 5 bases clipped from V and 1 base from J, the junction kept 8 bases outside the gene matches. Looked up from germline, CDR1 is SGHKS and CDR2 is YYEKEE (reference sequence).

The chain combines TRBV30 with TRBJ2-1, with D possibly TRBD2 on 7 matching bases. This CDR3 has 14 residues. Germline V gene sequence: CDR1 GTSNPN, CDR2 SVGIG (reference sequence). Trimming cost V 2 bases and J 6 bases, with 14 bases left between them. The CDR3 DNA follows: TGTGCCTGGAGTAGGAGGGGGGGCCCCAATGAGCAGTTCTTC. This translates into CAWSRRGGPNEQFF.

This rearrangement joins TRBV5-6 to TRBJ2-2; weak D call: TRBD2 (5 bases). The CDR3 runs 14 residues. Germline V gene lookup returns CDR1 SGHDT and CDR2 YYEEEE. The V end lost 2 bases, the J end lost 1 base, and 6 bases lay between the germline ends. CDR3 sequence: CASSFRGNTGELFF. CDR3 DNA sequence: TGTGCCAGCAGCTTTCGGGGGAACACCGGGGAGCTGTTTTTT.

On this clone: Other DNA sequences in the same sample also yield this CDR3. The chain carries TRBV2 and TRBJ1-5; the D gene is possibly TRBD1 (6 bases). CDR1 SNHLY and CDR2 FYNNEI come from the germline V gene. The CDR3 has 14 amino acids. V was pared by 4 bases and J by 2 bases, with 9 bases between. The CDR3 reads CASSVRGGNQPQHF. As DNA, the CDR3 is TGTGCCAGCAGTGTCAGGGGAGGCAATCAGCCCCAGCATTTT.